Each of the 26 T cell receptor beta chains below was sequenced from the same sample in a study of cytomegalovirus exposure and HLA in healthy donors. Sequenced by immunoSEQ multiplex PCR; TCRdb stores in-frame clones only, minus some. This table has roughly 150,000 clones, roughly 86% appearing once. The source material was PBMCs. These TCRs come from a man between 18 and 29 years old in good health and CMV-seropositive.

This chain connects TRBV7-8 to TRBJ2-1; D uncertain. The V and J ends lost 0 bases and 0 bases respectively, with 15 bases between them. The CDR3 totals 18 residues. Germline CDR1 is SGHVS and CDR2 is FQNEAQ. Here the CDR3 reads CASSLALADQSSYNEQFF. The CDR3 nucleotides read TGTGCCAGCAGCTTAGCGCTGGCCGATCAAAGCTCCTACAATGAGCAGTTCTTC.

The V and J genes are TRBV29-1 and TRBJ2-1, with D possibly matching TRBD2 (5 bases). V lost 7 bases to trimming and J lost 6 bases, with 19 bases between them. The CDR3 runs 14 residues. The germline V gene encodes CDR1 SQVTM and CDR2 ANQGSEA. The CDR3 protein is CSADYGITVNEQFF. The CDR3 nucleotides are TGCAGCGCAGACTACGGGATAACAGTCAATGAGCAGTTCTTC.

The chain joins TRBV5-1 to TRBJ1-1; D is uncertain. V shed 6 bases and J shed 3 bases, with 21 bases lying between them. The V gene's germline CDR1 is SGHRS and CDR2 YFSETQ. The CDR3 length is 16 residues. DNA of the CDR3: TGCGCCAGCAAACCGAATCCGGGGAGAGGGCACACTGAAGCTTTCTTT. The encoded protein is CASKPNPGRGHTEAFF.

The genes are TRBV12-5 and TRBJ2-1; TRBD1 agrees at 9 bases. The V gene's germline CDR1 is LGHNT and CDR2 FRNRAP. The J segment lost 2 bases and the V segment lost 3 bases, leaving 17 bases of the junction unmatched. CDR3 length: 20 residues. CDR3 loop: CASGFPLTGGSEHTYNEQFF. CDR3 bases: TGTGCTAGTGGTTTCCCGTTGACAGGGGGATCGGAACACACCTACAATGAGCAGTTCTTC.

The chain is built from TRBV6-1 and TRBJ2-7; D call uncertain. From germline, CDR1 is MNHNS and CDR2 SASEGT. CDR3 size: 14 residues. V was shortened by 1 base and J by 5 bases, with 12 bases between the two germline ends. The CDR3 spells CASSEGFSSDEQYF. CDR3 nucleotide sequence: TGTGCCAGCAGTGAAGGTTTCTCTTCAGACGAGCAGTACTTC.

The rearrangement joins TRBV9 to TRBJ2-5; tentative D call: TRBD1 (6 bases). CDR1 SGDLS and CDR2 YYNGEE come from the germline V gene. V lost 3 bases and J 5 bases, leaving 14 bases between the germline ends. This CDR3 has 14 amino acids. DNA for the CDR3: TGTGCCAGCAGCGAACAGGGTACCTTGGAGACCCAGTACTTC. This translates into CASSEQGTLETQYF. The variable domain in full, with the rest retrieved from reference TRBV9 and TRBJ2-5, is DSGVTQTPKHLITATGQRVTLRCSPRSGDLSVYWYQQSLDQGLQFLIQYYNGEERAKGNILERFSAQQFPDLHSELNLSSLELGDSALYFCASSEQGTLETQYFGPGTRLLVL.

This clone was detected only once. The chain carries TRBV20-1 and TRBJ2-1, with 7 nucleotides matching TRBD1. Germline CDR1 and CDR2: DFQATT and SNEGSKA (reference sequence). This CDR3 region has 11 residues. V was clipped by 6 bases and J by 8 bases; unmatched bases: 4. CDR3 sequence (DNA): TGCAGTGCGACGACAGGGCATGAGCAGTTCTTC. Its translation: CSATTGHEQFF.

The V call is TRBV5-1, the J call TRBJ2-5; 11 positions agree with TRBD1. Trimming cost V 2 bases and J 1 base; bases outside gene matches: 4. In germline, CDR1 is SGHRS, CDR2 YFSETQ. This CDR3 has 16 residues. The CDR3 sequence: CASSLSGTGGQETQYF. For the CDR3, the DNA is TGCGCCAGCAGCTTATCCGGGACAGGGGGCCAAGAGACCCAGTACTTC.

The gene calls are TRBV7-9 and TRBJ2-7, with D possibly being TRBD1 (6 bases). The CDR3 contains 13 residues. The ends were cut back, 5 bases at V and 2 bases at J, with 10 bases in the middle. Germline loops: CDR1 SEHNR, CDR2 FQNEAQ (reference sequence). The CDR3 DNA sequence: TGTGCCAGCAGCAAGACAGGCCCCTACGAGCAGTACTTC. Protein: CASSKTGPYEQYF. Filled out from reference TRBV7-9 and TRBJ2-7, the complete variable domain reads DTGVSQNPRHKITKRGQNVTFRCDPISEHNRLYWYRQTLGQGPEFLTYFQNEAQLEKSRLLSDRFSAERPKGSFSTLEIQRTEQGDSAMYLCASSKTGPYEQYFGPGTRLTVT.

The chain carries TRBV19 and TRBJ1-1, with 7 bases fitting TRBD1. Trimming took 5 bases from V and 1 from J; bases not matched to a gene: 13. CDR3 length: 17 amino acids. Per the germline V gene, CDR1 is LNHDA and CDR2 is SQIVND (reference sequence). This CDR3 is CASSSRTGPARNTEAFF. The CDR3, as DNA: TGTGCCAGTAGTTCCCGGACAGGCCCGGCGAGGAACACTGAAGCTTTCTTT.

The chain joins TRBV6-1 to TRBJ2-3; a weak D match, TRBD2 (6 bases). Germline V gene sequence: CDR1 MNHNS, CDR2 SASEGT. V lost 7 bases and J lost 2, with 13 bases in between. The CDR3 spans 14 residues. The CDR3 protein is CASTGTYLTDTQYF. DNA of the CDR3: TGTGCCAGCACCGGGACTTACCTCACAGATACGCAGTATTTT.

The chain couples TRBV25-1 to TRBJ2-7; 7 nucleotides agree with TRBD2. Germline CDR1 reads MGHDK; CDR2 reads SYGVNS. J gave up 5 bases and V 3 bases, and 4 bases lay outside the gene matches. The CDR3 extends over 13 amino acids. CDR3 loop: CASSEWGGHEQYF. The CDR3 DNA sequence: TGTGCCAGCAGTGAGTGGGGGGGACACGAGCAGTACTTC.

CDR3 protein: CASSKDSTEAFF. In nucleotides, the CDR3 is TGTGCCAGTTCGAAGGACTCCACTGAAGCTTTCTTT. This sequence joins TRBV6-6 and TRBJ1-1; D is undetermined. V was trimmed by 9 bases and J by 4 bases, leaving 12 bases between them. This CDR3 comprises 12 residues. Germline V CDR1 and CDR2: MNHNY, SVGAGI (reference sequence).

The gene calls are TRBV13 and TRBJ2-1; no definite D call. The CDR3 runs to 12 residues. Trimming took 1 base from V and 7 from J, leaving 5 bases between them. CDR1 is PRHDT, CDR2 FYEKMQ, per germline (reference sequence). The CDR3 DNA is TGTGCCAGCAGCTTAGCACTGAATGAGCAGTTCTTC. Protein product: CASSLALNEQFF.

In this sample, this clone turned up once. CDR3 nucleotides: TGTGCCAGCAGCTTCGGAGAACTAGCGTTGGGTGAGCAGTTCTTC. The encoded protein is CASSFGELALGEQFF. The V and J genes are TRBV11-3 and TRBJ2-1; the match to TRBD2 covers 7 bases. This CDR3 is 15 amino acids long. Germline loops: CDR1 SGHNT, CDR2 YENEEA. J lost 9 bases, V lost 3 bases, and 11 bases had no gene match.

The chain uses TRBV30 and TRBJ2-5, with 7 bases that match TRBD2. The CDR3 has 16 residues. The ends lost 2 bases at V and 5 bases at J; junction bases unmatched: 14. CDR1 and CDR2 from the germline V gene are GTSNPN and SVGIG (reference sequence). The CDR3 coding sequence is TGTGCCTGGAGTTTACCGGGACTAAGGGCGATGGAGACCCAGTACTTC. Encoded protein: CAWSLPGLRAMETQYF.

This chain uses TRBV6-6 with TRBJ1-3; 7 bases are a match to TRBD1. Germline CDR1 is MNHNY and CDR2 is SVGAGI (reference sequence). The length of the CDR3 is 14 residues. J was trimmed by 0 bases and V by 5 bases; bases with no gene match: 1. The CDR3 loop reads CASSGTDSGNTIYF. The CDR3 DNA reads TGTGCCAGCAGTGGGACAGACTCTGGAAACACCATATATTTT.

This rearrangement joins TRBV6-5 to TRBJ1-2, with 7 nucleotides matching TRBD1. The CDR3 runs 15 residues. V gave up 0 bases and J gave up 4 bases; unmatched junction bases: 5. Germline CDR1 MNHEY, CDR2 SVGAGI. The CDR3: CASSYSRQGGYGYTF. The DNA of the CDR3 is TGTGCCAGCAGTTACTCCCGACAGGGAGGCTATGGCTACACCTTC.

As DNA, the CDR3 is TGCGCCAGCAGCCAAGCCCCCGGGACTAGACCCTACGAGCAGTACTTC. The encoded protein is CASSQAPGTRPYEQYF. This chain uses TRBV4-1 with TRBJ2-7; 8 positions agree with TRBD2. This CDR3 has 16 residues. V was clipped by 1 base and J by 2 bases; unmatched bases: 7. The germline V gene has CDR1 MGHRA and CDR2 YSYEKL.

This rearrangement joins TRBV25-1 to TRBJ1-2; D not certain. Trimming pared 6 bases from V and 3 bases from J, leaving 20 bases between. In germline, CDR1 is MGHDK, CDR2 SYGVNS. CDR3 size: 16 residues. The CDR3 DNA reads as TGTGCCAGCAGCCCGGGGTTAAGCGTGTGGGACTATGGCTACACCTTC. Residues: CASSPGLSVWDYGYTF.

In this sample, this clone turned up once. The chain links TRBV27 to TRBJ1-5, with 7 nucleotides matching TRBD1. The CDR3 runs to 14 residues. The ends lost 4 bases at V and 6 bases at J; junction bases unmatched: 6. CDR1 is MNHEY and CDR2 is SMNVEV in the germline V gene (reference sequence). The CDR3 nucleotides are TGTGCCAGCAGTTCCCAGGACAGGTTTCAGCCCCAGCATTTT. Protein product: CASSSQDRFQPQHF.

The chain combines TRBV7-9 with TRBJ2-2; D is perhaps TRBD1 (5 bases). Germline CDR1 and CDR2: SEHNR and FQNEAQ (reference sequence). This CDR3 spans 13 amino acids. Deletions cut 5 bases from V and 3 bases from J, with 7 bases between. The CDR3 protein is CASSDSDTGELFF. CDR3 nucleotide sequence: TGTGCCAGCAGCGACAGCGACACCGGGGAGCTGTTTTTT.

This chain uses TRBV5-4 with TRBJ2-5; the D gene is possibly TRBD1 (6 bases). CDR3 size: 13 residues. V was trimmed by 1 base and J by 3 bases, leaving 7 bases between them. From germline, CDR1 is SGHNT and CDR2 YYREEE (reference sequence). This CDR3 is CASSLKGEETQYF. CDR3 in DNA: TGTGCCAGCAGCTTGAAGGGGGAAGAGACCCAGTACTTC.

The V and J genes are TRBV11-3 and TRBJ2-5, with 7 bases lining up with TRBD2. V shed 3 bases and J 5 bases; nucleotides not matched to a gene: 6. This CDR3 contains 14 residues. Germline CDR1 SGHNT, CDR2 YENEEA. This CDR3 is CASSFRRERETQYF. The DNA for the CDR3 is TGTGCCAGCAGCTTTCGGCGGGAGCGGGAGACCCAGTACTTC.

In this sample, this clone turned up a few times. The chain combines TRBV5-6 with TRBJ1-2, with TRBD1 as a possible D gene (6 bases). The CDR3 extends over 17 amino acids. Trimming removed 1 base at V and 0 bases at J, with 16 bases between. The germline V gene has CDR1 SGHDT and CDR2 YYEEEE. The CDR3 region is CASSLQLKGVTNYGYTF. The CDR3 DNA reads TGTGCCAGCAGCTTGCAACTCAAGGGGGTAACTAACTATGGCTACACCTTC.

The count of this clone is one. The chain carries TRBV7-9 and TRBJ2-3; TRBD2 aligns across 7 bases. Germline assignment: CDR1 SEHNR and CDR2 FQNEAQ (reference sequence). The junction had 2 bases not matched to a gene; V was cut back by 1 base and J by 4 bases. The CDR3 consists of 14 residues. This CDR3 is CASSLGAGADTQYF. CDR3 sequence (DNA): TGTGCCAGCAGCTTAGGGGCGGGAGCAGATACGCAGTATTTT.